The 9 T cell receptor beta chains below come from one sample, sequenced in a study of blood T cells in healthy people across ages. A sample-barcoded 5' primer and a J-beta primer mix were used in a second PCR of roughly 7 to 12 cycles. One entry per CDR3 protein, called by TCRdb with MiXCR from the 5' RACE reads. This repertoire shows around 1,500,000 distinct CDR3 sequences, approximately 42% found once; its top ten account for around 8%. Sequenced material: blood. The origin of the receptors is a woman aged 18-29 years in good health.

This clonotype was observed many times. This sequence joins TRBV29-1 and TRBJ1-1; D gene uncertain. There are 11 residues in the CDR3. The germline V gene encodes CDR1 SQVTM and CDR2 ANQGSEA. V was cut by 4 bases and J by 4 bases, with 7 bases left in between. Here the CDR3 reads CSVARGTEAFF. As DNA, the CDR3 is TGCAGCGTTGCCCGAGGCACTGAAGCTTTCTTT. Full variable domain (outside the CDR3, taken from reference TRBV29-1 and TRBJ1-1): SAVISQKPSRDICQRGTSLTIQCQVDSQVTMMFWYRQQPGQSLTLIATANQGSEATYESGFVIDKFPISRPNLTFSTLTVSNMSPEDSSIYLCSVARGTEAFFGQGTRLTVV.

V and J are TRBV6-1 and TRBJ2-7; TRBD2 agrees at 7 bases. This CDR3 comprises 15 residues. Germline CDR1 is MNHNS and CDR2 is SASEGT. The V segment lost 4 bases and the J segment 1 base; nucleotides outside the gene matches: 7. The CDR3 is CASSARGRESYEQYF. The DNA for the CDR3 is TGTGCCAGCAGTGCTAGAGGGCGGGAGTCCTACGAGCAGTACTTC.

This CDR3 is CASSLAARGGEKLFF. CDR3 nucleotide sequence: TGTGCCAGCAGTTTAGCAGCCCGGGGAGGTGAAAAACTGTTTTTT. The chain couples TRBV12-3 or TRBV12-4 to TRBJ1-4; D unresolved. V was trimmed by 0 bases and J by 7 bases, leaving 12 bases between them. The CDR3 sequence is 15 residues long.

This clonotype was counted many times. The chain links TRBV2 to TRBJ2-3; TRBD2 matches at 8 bases. The CDR3 consists of 16 residues. V shed 7 bases and J 3 bases; nucleotides not matched to a gene: 12. Germline V gene data show CDR1 as SNHLY and CDR2 as FYNNEI. The CDR3 DNA sequence: TGTGCCAGCATAAGCGGGAGAAGTGGCAGGACAGATACGCAGTATTTT. It encodes CASISGRSGRTDTQYF.

The sample holds a few counts of this clonotype. The chain uses TRBV9 and TRBJ2-3, with 12 bases identical to TRBD2. Germline CDR1 SGDLS, CDR2 YYNGEE. There are 21 residues in the CDR3. Losses at the gene ends were 0 bases for V and 0 bases for J; bases not matched to a gene: 14. CDR3 nucleotides: TGTGCCAGCAGCGTAGAAGGACTAGCGGGGCGACCCGATAAAAGCACAGATACGCAGTATTTT. Translated: CASSVEGLAGRPDKSTDTQYF.

CDR3 amino acids: CSVERDYEQYF. The CDR3 bases are TGCAGCGTTGAAAGGGATTACGAGCAGTACTTC. This rearrangement joins TRBV29-1 to TRBJ2-7; D is unclear. CDR3 length: 11 amino acids. Looked up from germline, CDR1 is SQVTM and CDR2 is ANQGSEA. V was pared by 2 bases and J by 4 bases, with 6 bases between.

This clonotype was counted ten times or more. The chain combines TRBV7-8 with TRBJ2-7; 7 bases agree with TRBD1. Germline CDR1 and CDR2: SGHVS and FQNEAQ. Trimming removed 0 bases from V and 0 bases from J; junction bases left unmatched: 8. This CDR3 has 17 amino acids. CDR3 amino acids: CASSLARGTENSYEQYF. CDR3 in DNA: TGTGCCAGCAGCTTAGCGCGAGGGACAGAAAACTCCTACGAGCAGTACTTC.

This chain connects TRBV5-1 to TRBJ1-2; 7 bases map to TRBD1. Germline CDR1 and CDR2: SGHRS and YFSETQ. J gave up 5 bases and V 4 bases, and 14 bases lay outside the gene matches. This CDR3 is built from 16 residues. The chain's CDR3 is CASSPWTVTGVYGYTF. For the CDR3, the DNA is TGCGCCAGCAGCCCTTGGACGGTTACAGGGGTATATGGCTACACCTTC.

The chain uses TRBV20-1 and TRBJ2-3; D possibly uses TRBD1 or TRBD2 (6 bases each). Germline V lookup: CDR1 DFQATT, CDR2 SNEGSKA (reference sequence). Trimming removed 0 bases from V and 5 bases from J, with 15 bases in between. The CDR3 length is 15 residues. The CDR3: CSARDGTGAIDTQYF. In nucleotides, the CDR3 is TGCAGTGCTAGAGATGGAACGGGGGCAATAGATACGCAGTATTTT.